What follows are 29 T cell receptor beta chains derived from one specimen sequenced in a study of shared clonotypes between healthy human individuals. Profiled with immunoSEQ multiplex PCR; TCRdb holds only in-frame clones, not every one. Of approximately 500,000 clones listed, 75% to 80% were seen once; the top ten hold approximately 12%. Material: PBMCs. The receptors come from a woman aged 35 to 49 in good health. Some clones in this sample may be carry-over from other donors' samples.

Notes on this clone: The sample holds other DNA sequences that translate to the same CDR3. The CDR3 loop reads CASSPSGNTDTQYF. The DNA of the CDR3 is TGTGCCAGCTCACCTAGCGGGAACACAGATACGCAGTATTTT. The rearrangement joins TRBV18 to TRBJ2-3; the match to TRBD2 covers 8 bases. Unmatched junction bases numbered 1, after V lost 3 bases and J lost 2 bases. Germline values: CDR1 KGHSH, CDR2 LQKENI. The CDR3 length is 14 residues.

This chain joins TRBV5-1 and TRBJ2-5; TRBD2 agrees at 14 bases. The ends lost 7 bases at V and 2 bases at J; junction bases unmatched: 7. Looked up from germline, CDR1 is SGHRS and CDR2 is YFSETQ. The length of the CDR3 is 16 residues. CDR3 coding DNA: TGCGCCAGCCGACTAGCGGGAGGGCCGGGGCAAGAGACCCAGTACTTC. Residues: CASRLAGGPGQETQYF. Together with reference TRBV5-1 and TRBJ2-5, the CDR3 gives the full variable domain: KAGVTQTPRYLIKTRGQQVTLSCSPISGHRSVSWYQQTPGQGLQFLFEYFSETQRNKGNFPGRFSGRQFSNSRSEMNVSTLELGDSALYLCASRLAGGPGQETQYFGPGTRLLVL.

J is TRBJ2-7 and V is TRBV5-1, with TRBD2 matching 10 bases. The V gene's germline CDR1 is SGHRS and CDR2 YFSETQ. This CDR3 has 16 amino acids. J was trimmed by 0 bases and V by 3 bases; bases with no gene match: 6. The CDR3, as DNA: TGCGCCAGCAGCTCCCCGGGACTAGCGTCCTCCTACGAGCAGTACTTC. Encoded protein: CASSSPGLASSYEQYF.

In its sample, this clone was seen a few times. The CDR3 protein is CASSPGTSGSWTGELFF. CDR3 nucleotide sequence: TGCGCCAGCAGCCCCGGGACTAGCGGGAGTTGGACCGGGGAGCTGTTTTTT. The gene calls are TRBV5-1 and TRBJ2-2, with TRBD2 identical over 14 bases. Germline V gene sequence: CDR1 SGHRS, CDR2 YFSETQ. The CDR3 extends over 17 amino acids. The V segment lost 4 bases and the J segment 5 bases; nucleotides outside the gene matches: 7.

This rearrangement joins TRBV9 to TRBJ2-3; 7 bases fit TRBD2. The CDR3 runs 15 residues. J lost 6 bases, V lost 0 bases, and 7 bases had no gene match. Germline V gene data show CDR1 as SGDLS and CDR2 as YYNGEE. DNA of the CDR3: TGTGCCAGCAGCGTAGAGATCCAGGGAGGGGATACGCAGTATTTT. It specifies CASSVEIQGGDTQYF.

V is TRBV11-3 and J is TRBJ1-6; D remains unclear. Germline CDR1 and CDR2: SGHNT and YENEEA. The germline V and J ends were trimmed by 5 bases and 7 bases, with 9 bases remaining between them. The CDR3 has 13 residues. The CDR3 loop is CASSLRWNSPLHF. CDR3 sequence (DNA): TGTGCCAGCAGCCTTCGGTGGAATTCACCCCTCCACTTT. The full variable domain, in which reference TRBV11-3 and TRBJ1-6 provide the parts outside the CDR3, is EAGVVQSPRYKIIEKKQPVAFWCNPISGHNTLYWYLQNLGQGPELLIRYENEEAVDDSQLPKDRFSAERLKGVDSTLKIQPAELGDSAVYLCASSLRWNSPLHFGNGTRLTVT.

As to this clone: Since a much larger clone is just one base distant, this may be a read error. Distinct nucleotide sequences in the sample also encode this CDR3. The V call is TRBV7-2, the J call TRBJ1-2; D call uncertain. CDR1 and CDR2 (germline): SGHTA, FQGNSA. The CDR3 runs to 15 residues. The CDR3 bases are TGCGCCAGCAGCTTAAGTCTGTCTCACTATTATGGCTACACCTTC. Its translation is CASSLSLSHYYGYTF.

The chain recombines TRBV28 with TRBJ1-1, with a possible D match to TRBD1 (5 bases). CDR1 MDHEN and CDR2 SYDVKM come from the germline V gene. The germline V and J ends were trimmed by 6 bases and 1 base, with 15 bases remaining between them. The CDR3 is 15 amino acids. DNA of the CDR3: TGTGCCAGCAGAGGGGTGTTCGGGGGGAACACTGAAGCTTTCTTT. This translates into CASRGVFGGNTEAFF.

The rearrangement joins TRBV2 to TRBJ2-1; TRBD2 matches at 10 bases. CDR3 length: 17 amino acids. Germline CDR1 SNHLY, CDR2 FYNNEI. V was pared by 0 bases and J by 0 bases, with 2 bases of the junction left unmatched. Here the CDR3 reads CASSEATSGPSYNEQFF. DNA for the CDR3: TGTGCCAGCAGTGAAGCGACTAGCGGGCCCTCCTACAATGAGCAGTTCTTC. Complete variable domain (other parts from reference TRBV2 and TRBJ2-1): EPEVTQTPSHQVTQMGQEVILRCVPISNHLYFYWYRQILGQKVEFLVSFYNNEISEKSEIFDDQFSVERPDGSNFTLKIRSTKLEDSAMYFCASSEATSGPSYNEQFFGPGTRLTVL.

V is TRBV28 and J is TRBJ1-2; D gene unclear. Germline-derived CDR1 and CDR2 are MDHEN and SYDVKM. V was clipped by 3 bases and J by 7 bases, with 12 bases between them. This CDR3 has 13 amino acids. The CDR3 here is CASSFGRFGGYTF. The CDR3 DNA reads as TGTGCCAGCAGTTTTGGGAGGTTTGGTGGCTACACCTTC.

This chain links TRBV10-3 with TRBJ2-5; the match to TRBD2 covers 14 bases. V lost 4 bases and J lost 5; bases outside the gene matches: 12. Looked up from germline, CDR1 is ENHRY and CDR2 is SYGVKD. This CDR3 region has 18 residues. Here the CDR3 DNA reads TGTGCCATCAGTGGTCGGCGGACTAGCGGGAGGTGGGGGGAGACCCAGTACTTC. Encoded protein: CAISGRRTSGRWGETQYF.

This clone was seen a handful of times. DNA for the CDR3: TGCAGCGGGAGGACCGGGGAGACCCAGTACTTC. The encoded protein is CSGRTGETQYF. The rearrangement links TRBV29-1 to TRBJ2-5; the D gene is possibly TRBD2 (5 bases). The germline gives CDR1 SQVTM, CDR2 ANQGSEA. V was trimmed by 7 bases and J by 5 bases, leaving 11 bases between them. CDR3 length equals 11 residues. Full variable domain (outside the CDR3, taken from reference TRBV29-1 and TRBJ2-5): SAVISQKPSRDICQRGTSLTIQCQVDSQVTMMFWYRQQPGQSLTLIATANQGSEATYESGFVIDKFPISRPNLTFSTLTVSNMSPEDSSIYLCSGRTGETQYFGPGTRLLVL.

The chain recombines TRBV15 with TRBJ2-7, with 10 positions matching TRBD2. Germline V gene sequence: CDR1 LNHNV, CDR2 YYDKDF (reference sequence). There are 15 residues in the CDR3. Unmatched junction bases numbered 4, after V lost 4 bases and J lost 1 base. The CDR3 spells CATSKERGGSYEQYF. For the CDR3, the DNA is TGTGCCACCAGCAAAGAGCGGGGGGGGTCCTACGAGCAGTACTTC.

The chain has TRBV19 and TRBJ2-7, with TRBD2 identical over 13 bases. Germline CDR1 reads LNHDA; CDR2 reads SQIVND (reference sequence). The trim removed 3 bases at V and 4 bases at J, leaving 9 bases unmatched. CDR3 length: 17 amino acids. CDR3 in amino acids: CASSISGTSGAHYEQYF. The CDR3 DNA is TGTGCCAGTAGTATTTCTGGGACTAGCGGGGCGCATTACGAGCAGTACTTC.

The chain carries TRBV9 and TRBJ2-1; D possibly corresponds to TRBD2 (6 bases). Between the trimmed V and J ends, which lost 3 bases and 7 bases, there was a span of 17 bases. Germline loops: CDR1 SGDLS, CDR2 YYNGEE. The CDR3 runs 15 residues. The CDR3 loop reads CASSATGTGRNEQFF. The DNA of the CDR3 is TGTGCCAGCAGCGCGACCGGGACTGGGAGGAATGAGCAGTTCTTC.

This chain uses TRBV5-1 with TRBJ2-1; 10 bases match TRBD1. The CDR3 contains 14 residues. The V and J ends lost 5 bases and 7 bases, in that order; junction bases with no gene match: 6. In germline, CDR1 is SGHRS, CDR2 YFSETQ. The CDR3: CASRQTGGMNEQFF. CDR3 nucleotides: TGCGCCAGCAGACAGACAGGGGGCATGAATGAGCAGTTCTTC.

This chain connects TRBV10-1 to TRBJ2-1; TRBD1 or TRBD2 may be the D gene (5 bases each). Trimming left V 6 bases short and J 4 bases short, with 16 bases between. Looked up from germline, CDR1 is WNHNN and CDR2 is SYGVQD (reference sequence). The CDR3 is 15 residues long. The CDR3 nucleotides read TGCGCCAGCAGCAGCCCCGGGACGGAGTACAATGAGCAGTTCTTC. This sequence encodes CASSSPGTEYNEQFF.

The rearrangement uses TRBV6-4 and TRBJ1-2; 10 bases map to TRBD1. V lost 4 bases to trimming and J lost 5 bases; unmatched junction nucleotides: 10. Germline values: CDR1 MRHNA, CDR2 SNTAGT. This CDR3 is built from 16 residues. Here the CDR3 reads CASSVDPGTGVYGYTF. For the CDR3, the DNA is TGTGCCAGCAGTGTCGATCCCGGGACAGGGGTGTATGGCTACACCTTC.

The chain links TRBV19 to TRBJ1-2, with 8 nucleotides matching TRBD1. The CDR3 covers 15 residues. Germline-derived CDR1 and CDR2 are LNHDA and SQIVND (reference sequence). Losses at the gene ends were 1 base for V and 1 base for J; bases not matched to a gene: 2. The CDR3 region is CASSIAGGVNYGYTF. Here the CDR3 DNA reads TGTGCCAGTAGTATAGCAGGGGGCGTTAACTATGGCTACACCTTC.

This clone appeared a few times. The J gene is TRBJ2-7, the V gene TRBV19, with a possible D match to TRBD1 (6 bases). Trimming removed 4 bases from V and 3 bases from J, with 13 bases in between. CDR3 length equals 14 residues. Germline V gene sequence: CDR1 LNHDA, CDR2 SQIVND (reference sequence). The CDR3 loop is CASSKGTGIYEQYF. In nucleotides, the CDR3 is TGTGCCAGTAGTAAAGGAACAGGGATCTACGAGCAGTACTTC.

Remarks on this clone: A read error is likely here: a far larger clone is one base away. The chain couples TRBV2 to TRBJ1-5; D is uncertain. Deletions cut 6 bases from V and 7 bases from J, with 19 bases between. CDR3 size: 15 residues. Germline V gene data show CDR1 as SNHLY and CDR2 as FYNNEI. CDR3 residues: CASSHTDGVRQPQHF. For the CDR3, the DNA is TGTGCCAGCAGCCACACTGACGGGGTACGCCAGCCCCAGCATTTT.

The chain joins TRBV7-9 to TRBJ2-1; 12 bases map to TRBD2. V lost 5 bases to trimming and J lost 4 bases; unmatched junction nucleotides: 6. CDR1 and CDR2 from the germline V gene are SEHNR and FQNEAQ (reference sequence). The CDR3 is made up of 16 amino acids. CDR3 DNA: TGTGCCAGCAGCCCCAAACTAGCGGGAGGTTACAATGAGCAGTTCTTC. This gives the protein CASSPKLAGGYNEQFF.

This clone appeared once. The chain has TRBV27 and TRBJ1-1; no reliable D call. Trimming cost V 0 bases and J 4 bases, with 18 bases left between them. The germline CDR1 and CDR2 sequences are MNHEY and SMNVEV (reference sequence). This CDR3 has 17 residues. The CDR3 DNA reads TGTGCCAGCAGTTTATCCGCTAGTAGACTGACGGGCACTGAAGCTTTCTTT. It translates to CASSLSASRLTGTEAFF.

CDR3 sequence (DNA): TGTGCCAGCTCACCATTTGCAGGGGGCCTTAATGAAAAACTGTTTTTT. Its protein is CASSPFAGGLNEKLFF. J is TRBJ1-4 and V is TRBV18; 8 bases map to TRBD1. The CDR3 consists of 16 residues. Trimming at V came to 2 bases and at J to 4 bases, leaving 6 bases not matched to a gene. Looked up from germline, CDR1 is KGHSH and CDR2 is LQKENI.

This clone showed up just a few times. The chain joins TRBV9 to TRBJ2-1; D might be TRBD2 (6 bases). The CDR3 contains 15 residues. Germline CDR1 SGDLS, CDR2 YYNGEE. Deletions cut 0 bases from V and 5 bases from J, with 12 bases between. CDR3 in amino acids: CASSVAGGANNEQFF. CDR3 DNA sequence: TGTGCCAGCAGCGTAGCTGGAGGGGCTAACAATGAGCAGTTCTTC.

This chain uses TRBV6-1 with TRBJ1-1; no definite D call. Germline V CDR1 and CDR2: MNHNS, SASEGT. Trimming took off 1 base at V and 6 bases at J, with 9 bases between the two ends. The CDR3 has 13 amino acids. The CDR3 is CASSEVPEAEAFF. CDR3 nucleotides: TGTGCCAGCAGTGAAGTTCCGGAGGCTGAAGCTTTCTTT.

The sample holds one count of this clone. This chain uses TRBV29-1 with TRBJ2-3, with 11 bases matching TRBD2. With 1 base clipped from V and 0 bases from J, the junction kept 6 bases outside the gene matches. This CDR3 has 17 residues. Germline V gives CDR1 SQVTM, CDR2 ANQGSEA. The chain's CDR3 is CSVEGTSGSFSTDTQYF. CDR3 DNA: TGCAGCGTTGAAGGGACTAGCGGGTCCTTTAGCACAGATACGCAGTATTTT.

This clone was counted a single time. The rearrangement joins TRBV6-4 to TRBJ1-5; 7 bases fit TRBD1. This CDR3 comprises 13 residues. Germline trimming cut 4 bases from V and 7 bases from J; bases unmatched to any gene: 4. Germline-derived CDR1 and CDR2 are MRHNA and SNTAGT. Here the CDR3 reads CASSAGGGQPQHF. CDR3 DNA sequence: TGTGCCAGCAGTGCAGGGGGGGGCCAGCCCCAGCATTTT.

CDR3 nucleotide sequence: TGTGCCAGCAGCTTAGGCCCCACTAGGGACCAAGAGACCCAGTACTTC. This codes for CASSLGPTRDQETQYF. The V and J genes are TRBV11-2 and TRBJ2-5; perhaps TRBD2 as D (5 bases). This CDR3 is built from 16 residues. V lost 1 base, J lost 0 bases, and 12 bases lay in between. Germline V gene lookup returns CDR1 SGHAT and CDR2 FQNNGV.